The 10 T cell receptor beta chains below all came from one sample that was sequenced in a study of regulatory T cells in long-lasting Graves disease (dated by TCRdb to about 2021). The time point label, as the study defines it: newly diagnosed GD, antithyroid drugs for less than 3 months. For both TCR sequencing and RNA sequencing, RNA was extracted from PBMCs in TRIzol. The library came from multiplex PCR. The sample was run on an Illumina HiSeq 4000. To build TCR beta libraries, CDR3 regions were amplified by Arm-PCR using iRepertoire HTBI primers. TCRdb cleaned the public reads at Q25 with fastp, built clones with MiXCR and kept in-frame beta chains. Each CDR3 protein appears once, grouped with its most common genes and DNA. The sample records under 700,000 distinct CDR3 sequences, 15% to 20% of which are singletons. Together, the top ten hold around a quarter of the sample. This sample was also put to use in a study of T cells in Graves' hyperthyroidism and ophthalmopathy.

The source was peripheral blood mononuclear cells (PBMCs), collected at new diagnosis, from a patient treated with antithyroid drugs. These receptors originate from a woman between 40 and 65 years old with Graves disease. Donor details come from another sample of the same person, matched by shared clones.

The chain has TRBV19 and TRBJ2-2, with D hard to call. This CDR3 spans 12 amino acids. Trimming left V 3 bases short and J 6 bases short, with 5 bases between. Germline assignment: CDR1 LNHDA and CDR2 SQIVND (reference sequence). This chain's CDR3 is CASSMTAGELFF. For the CDR3, the DNA is TGTGCCAGTAGTATGACGGCCGGGGAGCTGTTTTTT.

A few counts support this clonotype. V and J are TRBV19 and TRBJ1-2, with D possibly matching TRBD1 (5 bases). The CDR3 runs 14 residues. CDR1 and CDR2 (germline): LNHDA, SQIVND (reference sequence). The V end lost 7 bases, the J end lost 7 bases, and 19 bases lay between the germline ends. This chain's CDR3 is CASTLWGPGFGYTF. CDR3 DNA sequence: TGTGCCAGTACGCTTTGGGGCCCTGGTTTTGGCTACACCTTC. Filled out from reference TRBV19 and TRBJ1-2, the complete variable domain reads DGGITQSPKYLFRKEGQNVTLSCEQNLNHDAMYWYRQDPGQGLRLIYYSQIVNDFQKGDIAEGYSVSREKKESFPLTVTSAQKNPTAFYLCASTLWGPGFGYTFGSGTRLTVV.

This clonotype was picked up many times. This chain connects TRBV7-2 to TRBJ2-1; no clear D gene. From germline, CDR1 is SGHTA and CDR2 FQGNSA. The germline V and J ends were trimmed by 0 bases and 5 bases, with 8 bases remaining between them. The CDR3 consists of 14 residues. The CDR3: CASSLATKDNEQFF. For the CDR3, the DNA is TGTGCCAGCAGCTTAGCTACCAAGGACAATGAGCAGTTCTTC.

The table lists this clonotype with a few counts. V usage is TRBV5-5 and J usage is TRBJ1-6; 8 bases fit TRBD1. Germline V CDR1 and CDR2: SGHKS, YYEKEE (reference sequence). V shed 0 bases and J 7 bases; nucleotides not matched to a gene: 6. The CDR3 has 16 residues. CDR3 sequence reads: CASSLGMTGENSPLHF. The CDR3 DNA reads as TGTGCCAGCAGCTTGGGGATGACAGGGGAGAATTCACCCCTCCACTTT. The whole variable domain, remainder taken from reference TRBV5-5 and TRBJ1-6, is DAGVTQSPTHLIKTRGQQVTLRCSPISGHKSVSWYQQVLGQGPQFIFQYYEKEERGRGNFPDRFSARQFPNYSSELNVNALLLGDSALYLCASSLGMTGENSPLHFGNGTRLTVT.

The J gene is TRBJ2-3, the V gene TRBV7-3; 12 bases map to TRBD1. CDR1 SGHTA and CDR2 FQGTGA come from the germline V gene. The J segment lost 0 bases and the V segment lost 2 bases, leaving 3 bases of the junction unmatched. The CDR3 runs 17 residues. The DNA of the CDR3 is TGTGCCAGCAGCTTAGGGGACAGGGGGCGAAGCACAGATACGCAGTATTTT. It translates to CASSLGDRGRSTDTQYF.

This clonotype was counted many times. This chain joins TRBV28 and TRBJ2-1; D call uncertain. V was shortened by 3 bases and J by 3 bases, with 12 bases between the two germline ends. Germline V lookup: CDR1 MDHEN, CDR2 SYDVKM. CDR3 length: 15 residues. DNA of the CDR3: TGTGCCAGCAGTTTTTTTCGGCAAGACTACAATGAGCAGTTCTTC. Its translation is CASSFFRQDYNEQFF.

This clonotype was counted at least ten times. The chain carries TRBV28 and TRBJ1-5; no reliable D call. Trimming pared 6 bases from V and 7 bases from J, leaving 13 bases between. This CDR3 contains 13 residues. The V gene's germline CDR1 is MDHEN and CDR2 SYDVKM. The CDR3 here is CASRYGRQQPQHF. The CDR3 nucleotides read TGTGCCAGCAGGTACGGGAGGCAGCAGCCCCAGCATTTT.

This clonotype was observed many times. The chain employs TRBV20-1 and TRBJ2-1, with TRBD2 matching over 13 bases. Trimming took 2 bases from V and 10 from J; bases not matched to a gene: 14. In germline, CDR1 is DFQATT, CDR2 SNEGSKA (reference sequence). The CDR3 has 17 amino acids. This CDR3 is CSARPPGLAGWGQEQFF. CDR3 in DNA: TGCAGTGCTAGACCTCCGGGACTAGCGGGGTGGGGGCAGGAGCAGTTCTTC.

In its sample, this clonotype was seen a few times. The chain uses TRBV19 and TRBJ2-5; TRBD2 matches 9 bases. Germline CDR1 LNHDA, CDR2 SQIVND (reference sequence). The CDR3 contains 15 residues. The V and J ends lost 7 bases and 1 base, in that order; junction bases with no gene match: 7. The CDR3 DNA reads TGTGCCAGTAAGCGGCAGCGGGGGGTCCAAGAGACCCAGTACTTC. It encodes CASKRQRGVQETQYF.

This clonotype was observed a handful of times. The V gene is TRBV5-8, the J gene TRBJ1-2; 8 bases are a match to TRBD1. Trimming at V came to 4 bases and at J to 5 bases, leaving 7 bases not matched to a gene. Germline V gene sequence: CDR1 SGHTS, CDR2 YDEGEE. CDR3 size: 14 residues. The CDR3 loop is CASSATGGAYGYTF. In DNA form, the CDR3 reads TGTGCCAGCAGCGCAACAGGGGGGGCTTATGGCTACACCTTC.